What follows describes a single T cell receptor (beta chain). Its antigen is unidentified. The V gene's germline CDR1 is LGHDT and CDR2 YNNKEL (reference sequence). The CDR3 sequence is 16 residues long. The V and J ends lost 3 bases and 5 bases, in that order; junction bases with no gene match: 7. This entry belongs to a study of Ad26.COV2.S vaccination and SARS-CoV-2 variants. Study results and caveats: Quantification of TCR breadth and depth may have yielded underestimates of total T cell responses. Those who received the vaccine showed greater spike-specific TCR breadth than those given placebo. People who got the vaccine or the placebo had similar non-spike TCR breadth.

The data were produced by immunoSEQ multiplex PCR, yet TCRdb's version contains in-frame clones alone and is incomplete. Here the sample spans 300,000 to 450,000 clones, about 91% being singletons. The sequence was collected from a human donor who had recovered from COVID-19. The V and J genes are TRBV3-1 (or the pseudogene TRBV3-2) and TRBJ2-1; 10 bases align to TRBD1. The input for sequencing was peripheral blood, taken after recovery from COVID-19. This CDR3 is CASSQGGTGANNEQFF. In DNA form, the CDR3 reads TGTGCCAGCAGCCAGGGCGGGACAGGGGCAAACAATGAGCAGTTCTTC.